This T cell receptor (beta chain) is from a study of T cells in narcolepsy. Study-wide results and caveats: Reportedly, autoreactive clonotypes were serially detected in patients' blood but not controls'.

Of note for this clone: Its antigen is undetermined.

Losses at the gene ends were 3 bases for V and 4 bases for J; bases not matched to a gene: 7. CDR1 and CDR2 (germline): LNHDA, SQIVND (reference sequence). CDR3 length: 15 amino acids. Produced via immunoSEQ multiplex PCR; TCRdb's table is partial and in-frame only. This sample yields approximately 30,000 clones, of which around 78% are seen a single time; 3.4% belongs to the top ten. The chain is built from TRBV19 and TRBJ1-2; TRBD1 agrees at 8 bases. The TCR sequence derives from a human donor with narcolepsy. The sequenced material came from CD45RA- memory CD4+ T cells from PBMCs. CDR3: CASSMTGDRGYGYTF. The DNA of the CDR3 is TGTGCCAGTAGTATGACAGGGGATCGAGGCTATGGCTACACCTTC.